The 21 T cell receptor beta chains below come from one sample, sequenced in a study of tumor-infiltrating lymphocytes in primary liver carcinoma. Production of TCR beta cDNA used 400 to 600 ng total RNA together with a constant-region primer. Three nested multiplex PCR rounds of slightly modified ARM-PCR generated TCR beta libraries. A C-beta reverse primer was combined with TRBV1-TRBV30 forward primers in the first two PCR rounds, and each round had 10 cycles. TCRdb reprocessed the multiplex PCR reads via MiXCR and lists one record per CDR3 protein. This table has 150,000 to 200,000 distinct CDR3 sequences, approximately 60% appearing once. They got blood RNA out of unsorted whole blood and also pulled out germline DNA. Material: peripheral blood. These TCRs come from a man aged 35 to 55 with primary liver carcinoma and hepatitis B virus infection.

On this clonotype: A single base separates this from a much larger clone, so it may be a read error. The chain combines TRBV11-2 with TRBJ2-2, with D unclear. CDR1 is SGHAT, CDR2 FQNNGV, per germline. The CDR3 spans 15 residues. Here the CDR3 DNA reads TGTACCAGCAGCTCCGGGTCAGCAGGTACCGGGGAGCTGTTTTTT. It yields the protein CTSSSGSAGTGELFF.

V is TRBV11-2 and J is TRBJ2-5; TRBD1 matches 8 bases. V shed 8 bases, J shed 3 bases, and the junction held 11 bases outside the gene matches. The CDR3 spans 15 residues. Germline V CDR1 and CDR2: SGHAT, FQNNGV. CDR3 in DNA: TGTGCCAGCGGCCGAAGGCCAGGGGGCGAAGAGACCCAGTACTTC. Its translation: CASGRRPGGEETQYF. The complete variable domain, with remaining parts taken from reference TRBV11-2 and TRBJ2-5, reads EAGVAQSPRYKIIEKRQSVAFWCNPISGHATLYWYQQILGQGPKLLIQFQNNGVVDDSQLPKDRFSAERLKGVDSTLKIQPAKLEDSAVYLCASGRRPGGEETQYFGPGTRLLVL.

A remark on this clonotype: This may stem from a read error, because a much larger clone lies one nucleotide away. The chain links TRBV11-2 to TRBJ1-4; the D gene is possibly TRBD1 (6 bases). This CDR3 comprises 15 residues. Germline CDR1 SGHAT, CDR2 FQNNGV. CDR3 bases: TGTGCCAGCAGCTTACGGGGGGCGGCTAATGAAGAACTGTTTTTT. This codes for CASSLRGAANEELFF.

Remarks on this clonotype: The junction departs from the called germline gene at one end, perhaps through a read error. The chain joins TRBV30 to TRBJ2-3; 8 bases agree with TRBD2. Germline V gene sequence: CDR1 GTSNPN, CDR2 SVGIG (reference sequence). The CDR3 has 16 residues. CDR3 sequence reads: CTWSASTSGSTDTQYF. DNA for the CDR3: TGTACCTGGAGTGCCTCAACTAGCGGTAGCACAGATACGCAGTATTTT.

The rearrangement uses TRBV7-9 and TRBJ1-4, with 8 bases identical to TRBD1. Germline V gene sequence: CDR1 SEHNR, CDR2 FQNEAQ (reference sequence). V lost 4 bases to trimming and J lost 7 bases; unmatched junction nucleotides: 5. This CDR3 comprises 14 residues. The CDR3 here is CASSSGQGSEKLFF. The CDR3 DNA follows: TGTGCCAGCAGCTCCGGACAGGGCTCTGAAAAACTGTTTTTT. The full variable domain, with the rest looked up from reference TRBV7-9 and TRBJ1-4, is DTGVSQNPRHKITKRGQNVTFRCDPISEHNRLYWYRQTLGQGPEFLTYFQNEAQLEKSRLLSDRFSAERPKGSFSTLEIQRTEQGDSAMYLCASSSGQGSEKLFFGSGTQLSVL.

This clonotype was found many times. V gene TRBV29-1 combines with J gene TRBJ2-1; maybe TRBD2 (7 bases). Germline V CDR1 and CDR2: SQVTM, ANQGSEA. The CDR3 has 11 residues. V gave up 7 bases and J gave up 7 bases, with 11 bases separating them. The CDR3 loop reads CSGGGLNEQFF. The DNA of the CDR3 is TGCAGCGGGGGGGGCTTAAATGAGCAGTTCTTC.

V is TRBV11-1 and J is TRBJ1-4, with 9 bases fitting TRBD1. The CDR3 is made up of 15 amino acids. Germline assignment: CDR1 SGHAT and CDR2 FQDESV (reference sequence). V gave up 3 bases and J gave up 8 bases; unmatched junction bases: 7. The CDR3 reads CASSFRTGGAEKLFF. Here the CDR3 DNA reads TGTGCCAGCAGCTTTCGCACAGGGGGCGCGGAAAAACTGTTTTTT. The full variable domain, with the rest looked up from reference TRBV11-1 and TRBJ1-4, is EAEVAQSPRYKITEKSQAVAFWCDPISGHATLYWYRQILGQGPELLVQFQDESVVDDSQLPKDRFSAERLKGVDSTLKIQPAELGDSAMYLCASSFRTGGAEKLFFGSGTQLSVL.

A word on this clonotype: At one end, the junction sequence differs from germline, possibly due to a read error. The CDR3 sequence is CASSLGGLAGVHEHYF. The CDR3, as DNA: TGTGCCAGCAGCTTAGGAGGGCTAGCGGGAGTCCACGAGCATTACTTC. V usage is TRBV11-2 and J usage is TRBJ2-7; 10 bases match TRBD2. The CDR3 is 16 amino acids. The germline V gene encodes CDR1 SGHAT and CDR2 FQNNGV.

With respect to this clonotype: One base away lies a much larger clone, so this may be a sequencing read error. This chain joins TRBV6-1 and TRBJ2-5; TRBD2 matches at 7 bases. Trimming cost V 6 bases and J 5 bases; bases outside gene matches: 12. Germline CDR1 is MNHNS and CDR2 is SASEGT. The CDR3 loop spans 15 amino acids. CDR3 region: CASSRLTGGDETQYF. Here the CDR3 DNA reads TGTGCCAGCAGCCGACTAACGGGAGGCGATGAGACCCAGTACTTC.

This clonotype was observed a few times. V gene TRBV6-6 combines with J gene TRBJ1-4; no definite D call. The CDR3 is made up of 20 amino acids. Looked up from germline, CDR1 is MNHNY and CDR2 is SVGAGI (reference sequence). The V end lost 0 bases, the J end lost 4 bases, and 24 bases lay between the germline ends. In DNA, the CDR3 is TGTGCCAGCAGTTACTCCGGGGTTGGGTACTCCGAGCCCCTTAATGAAAAACTGTTTTTT. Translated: CASSYSGVGYSEPLNEKLFF.

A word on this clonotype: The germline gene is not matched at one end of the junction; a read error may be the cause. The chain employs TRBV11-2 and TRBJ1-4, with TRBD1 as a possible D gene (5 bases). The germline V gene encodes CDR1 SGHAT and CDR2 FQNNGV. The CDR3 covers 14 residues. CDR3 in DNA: TGTGCCGGCAGTTCGGGGGGGTCGGGGGAAAAACTGTTTTTT. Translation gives CAGSSGGSGEKLFF.

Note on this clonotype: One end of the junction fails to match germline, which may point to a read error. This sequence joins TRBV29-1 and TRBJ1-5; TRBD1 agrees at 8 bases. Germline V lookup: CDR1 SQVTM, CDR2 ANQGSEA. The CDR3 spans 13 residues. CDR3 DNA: TGCAGCGTAGGACAGGGTGGGAATCAGCCCCGGCATTTT. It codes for CSVGQGGNQPRHF.

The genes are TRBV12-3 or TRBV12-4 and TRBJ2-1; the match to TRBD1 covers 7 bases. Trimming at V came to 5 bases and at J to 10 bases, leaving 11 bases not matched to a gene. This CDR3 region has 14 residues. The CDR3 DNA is TGTGCCAGCAGTCGTTACTACCGGGGACAGGAGCAGTTCTTC. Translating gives CASSRYYRGQEQFF.

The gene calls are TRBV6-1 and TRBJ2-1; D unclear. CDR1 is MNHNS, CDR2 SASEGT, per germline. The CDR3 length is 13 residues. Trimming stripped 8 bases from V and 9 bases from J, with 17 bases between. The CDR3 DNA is TGTGCCAGCTCCCTCCTAGTTTGGGGTGAGCAGTTCTTC. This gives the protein CASSLLVWGEQFF.

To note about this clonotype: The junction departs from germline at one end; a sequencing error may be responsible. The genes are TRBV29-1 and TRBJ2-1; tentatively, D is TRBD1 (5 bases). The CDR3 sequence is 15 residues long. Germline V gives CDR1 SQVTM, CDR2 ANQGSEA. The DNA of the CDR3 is TGCAGCGTGGGGCCTCCTTCCGCCTCCCACAATGAGCAGTTCTTC. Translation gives CSVGPPSASHNEQFF.

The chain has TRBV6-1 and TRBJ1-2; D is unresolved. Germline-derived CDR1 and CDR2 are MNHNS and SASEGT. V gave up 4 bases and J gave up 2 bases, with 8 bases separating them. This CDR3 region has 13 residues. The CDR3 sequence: CASSGVGNYGYTF. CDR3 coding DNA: TGTGCCAGCAGTGGGGTGGGGAACTATGGCTACACCTTC.

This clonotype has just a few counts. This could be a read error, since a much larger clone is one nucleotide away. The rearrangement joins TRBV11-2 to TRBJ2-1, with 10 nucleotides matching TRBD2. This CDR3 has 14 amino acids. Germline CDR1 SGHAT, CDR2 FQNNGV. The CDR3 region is CASSYSGRINERFF. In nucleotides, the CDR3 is TGTGCCAGCAGCTATAGCGGGAGGATCAATGAGCGGTTCTTC.

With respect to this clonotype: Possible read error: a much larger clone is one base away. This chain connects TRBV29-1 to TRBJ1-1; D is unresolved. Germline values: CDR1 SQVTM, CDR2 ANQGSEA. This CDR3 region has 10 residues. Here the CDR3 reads CSVVNTEDFF. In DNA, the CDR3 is TGCAGCGTTGTTAACACTGAAGATTTCTTT.

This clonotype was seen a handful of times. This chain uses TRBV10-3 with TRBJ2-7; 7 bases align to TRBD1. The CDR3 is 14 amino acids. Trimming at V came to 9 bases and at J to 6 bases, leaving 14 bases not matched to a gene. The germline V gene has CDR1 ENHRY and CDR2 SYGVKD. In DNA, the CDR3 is TGTGCCATGGAAAGAGATCTTGCAGGGGGCGAGCAGTACTTC. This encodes CAMERDLAGGEQYF.

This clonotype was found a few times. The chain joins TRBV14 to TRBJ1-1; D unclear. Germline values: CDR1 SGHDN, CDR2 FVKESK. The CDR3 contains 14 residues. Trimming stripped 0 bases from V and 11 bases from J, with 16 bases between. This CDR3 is CASSQERGSGRAFF. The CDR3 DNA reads TGTGCCAGCAGCCAAGAAAGAGGGTCGGGAAGGGCTTTCTTT.

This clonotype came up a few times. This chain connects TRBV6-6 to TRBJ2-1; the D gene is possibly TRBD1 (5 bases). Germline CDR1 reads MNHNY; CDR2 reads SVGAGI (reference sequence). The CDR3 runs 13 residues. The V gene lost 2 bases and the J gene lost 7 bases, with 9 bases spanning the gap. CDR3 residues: CASSYLGPNEQFF. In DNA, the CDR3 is TGTGCCAGCAGTTACCTGGGGCCAAATGAGCAGTTCTTC.